This T cell receptor (beta chain) was found in a study of blood T cell repertoires in COVID-19. Clones were read by immunoSEQ multiplex PCR, and TCRdb kept only the in-frame ones, dropping some. Here the sample spans fewer than 200,000 clones, 75% to 80% being singletons. V shed 3 bases and J shed 8 bases, with 14 bases lying between them. The CDR3 contains 14 residues. The germline V gene has CDR1 MDHEN and CDR2 SYDVKM. The material sequenced was peripheral blood. The chain employs TRBV28 and TRBJ2-1; weak D call: TRBD1 (6 bases). The sequence was obtained from a woman in her forties or fifties with active or convalescent COVID-19. This chain's CDR3 is CASSFDRRNDEQFF. The CDR3 DNA is TGTGCCAGCAGTTTTGACAGGAGAAACGATGAGCAGTTCTTC.